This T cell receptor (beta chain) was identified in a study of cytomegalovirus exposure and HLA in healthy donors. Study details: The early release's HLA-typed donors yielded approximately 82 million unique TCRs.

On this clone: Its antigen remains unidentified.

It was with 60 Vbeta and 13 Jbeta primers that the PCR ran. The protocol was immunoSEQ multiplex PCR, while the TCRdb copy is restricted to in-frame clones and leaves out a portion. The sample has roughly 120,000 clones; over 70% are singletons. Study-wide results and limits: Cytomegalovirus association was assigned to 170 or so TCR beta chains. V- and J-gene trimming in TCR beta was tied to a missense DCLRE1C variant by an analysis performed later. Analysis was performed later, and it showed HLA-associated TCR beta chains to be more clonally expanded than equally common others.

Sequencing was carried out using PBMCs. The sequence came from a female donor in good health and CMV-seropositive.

The CDR3 sequence is CASSLRVNTEAFF. In DNA form, the CDR3 reads TGCGCCAGCAGCTTGCGGGTTAACACTGAAGCTTTCTTT. V and J are TRBV5-1 and TRBJ1-1; D unresolved. There are 13 residues in the CDR3. Trimming left V 1 base short and J 2 bases short, with 6 bases between. Germline CDR1 SGHRS, CDR2 YFSETQ.